Listed below are T cell receptor beta chains from one sample, sequenced in a study of cytomegalovirus exposure and HLA in healthy donors. Sequencing used immunoSEQ multiplex PCR; TCRdb keeps in-frame clones, though not all of them. This sample yields 100,000 to 150,000 clones, of which roughly 15% are seen a single time; less than 3.5% belongs to the top ten. The specimen was PBMCs. The receptor source for this set is a female donor in good health and CMV-seropositive. Both conserved end residues are part of each CDR3. The D gene is left open where the match is weak. Only some rows state a clone size, as once, few, many or a class for expanded clones.

abundance	v_gene	d_gene	j_gene	CDR3nt	CDR3aa
few	TRBV4-1	NA	TRBJ1-1	TGCGCCAGCAGATTCGGGGGTGTCACTGAAGCTTTCTTT	CASRFGGVTEAFF
NA	TRBV30	TRBD2	TRBJ2-2	TGTGCCTGGAGTGGGCTCCTAGCGGGCACCGGGGAGCTGTTTTTT	CAWSGLLAGTGELFF
few	TRBV25-1	TRBD1	TRBJ1-2	TGTGCCAGCAGTGAATACCACAGGGGGGGAGGCTACACCTTC	CASSEYHRGGGYTF
few	TRBV7-7	TRBD1	TRBJ2-5	TGTGCCAGCGGAGAAGACAGGGGAGAGACCCAGTACTTC	CASGEDRGETQYF
NA	TRBV7-9	NA	TRBJ2-7	TGTGCCAGCAGCGGCCTCTACGAGCAGTACTTC	CASSGLYEQYF
few	TRBV2	NA	TRBJ1-3	TGTGCCAGCAAGTTGGACAGCCTTGGAAACACCATATATTTT	CASKLDSLGNTIYF
NA	TRBV5-1	TRBD2	TRBJ2-1	TGCGCCAGCAGCTTGTCTATCCGGGGGGGTATCAATGAGCAGTTCTTC	CASSLSIRGGINEQFF
NA	TRBV27	TRBD1	TRBJ2-1	TGTGCCAGCAGTTCCAGACAGGGGGCAGTAGGGATTAGTGAGCAGTTCTTC	CASSSRQGAVGISEQFF
NA	TRBV4-3	NA	TRBJ2-1	TGCGCCAGCAGCCAAGATTATACAGGGGAGGTGGAGGGTACCTACAATGAGCAGTTCTTC	CASSQDYTGEVEGTYNEQFF
NA	TRBV13	TRBD2	TRBJ2-3	TGTGCCAGCAGCCGGCGACGAGGCGGGGGAAGCACAGATACGCAGTATTTT	CASSRRRGGGSTDTQYF
once	TRBV23-1	TRBD1	TRBJ2-2	TGCGCCAGCACCCCCCGGGACAGGGGCACCGGGGAGCTGTTTTTT	CASTPRDRGTGELFF
NA	TRBV2	TRBD1	TRBJ1-1	TGTGCCAGCAAGGAGGGGGCGAGAACCACTGAAGCTTTCTTT	CASKEGARTTEAFF
few	TRBV6-5	TRBD2	TRBJ2-5	TGTGCCAGCAGTTACAGTGCGGGAGGGGAGTTTACCCAGTACTTC	CASSYSAGGEFTQYF
NA	TRBV19	NA	TRBJ2-7	TGTGCCAGTAGTCTTAGCCGGGACATTTCCTACGAGCAGTACTTC	CASSLSRDISYEQYF
NA	TRBV28	TRBD1	TRBJ2-6	TGTGCCAGCAGAACAGGGGGCGCTCAGAAGGCCAACGTCCTGACTTTC	CASRTGGAQKANVLTF
few	TRBV7-6	TRBD1	TRBJ2-7	TGTGCCAGCAGCTTAGGCTTAGGGACAGGGTCCTACGAGCAGTACTTC	CASSLGLGTGSYEQYF
few	TRBV27	NA	TRBJ2-7	TGTGCCAGCAGTCCGACTGGTAGCTACGAGCAGTACTTC	CASSPTGSYEQYF
few	TRBV5-1	TRBD2	TRBJ2-3	TGCGCCAGCAGTCCCGGAGCAAGCGGGGGCCCAACAGATACGCAGTATTTT	CASSPGASGGPTDTQYF
few	TRBV15	NA	TRBJ1-5	TGTGCCACCAGCAGAGACCCGAGGGGGAATCAGCCCCAGCATTTT	CATSRDPRGNQPQHF
few	TRBV2	NA	TRBJ2-3	TGTGCCAGCAGTGAAGCGGGGGGGCTTGGTACGCAGTATTTT	CASSEAGGLGTQYF
few	TRBV6-5	TRBD1	TRBJ1-5	TGTGCCAGCAGCCGTAATCAGGGGGACGATCAGCCCCAGCATTTT	CASSRNQGDDQPQHF
NA	TRBV29-1	TRBD1	TRBJ2-3	TGCAGCGTATGCCTGACAGGGCCAAGCACAGATACGCAGTATTTT	CSVCLTGPSTDTQYF
NA	TRBV27	NA	TRBJ2-7	TGTGCCAGCGGCCCGCGGGGTTCCTACGAGCAGTACTTC	CASGPRGSYEQYF